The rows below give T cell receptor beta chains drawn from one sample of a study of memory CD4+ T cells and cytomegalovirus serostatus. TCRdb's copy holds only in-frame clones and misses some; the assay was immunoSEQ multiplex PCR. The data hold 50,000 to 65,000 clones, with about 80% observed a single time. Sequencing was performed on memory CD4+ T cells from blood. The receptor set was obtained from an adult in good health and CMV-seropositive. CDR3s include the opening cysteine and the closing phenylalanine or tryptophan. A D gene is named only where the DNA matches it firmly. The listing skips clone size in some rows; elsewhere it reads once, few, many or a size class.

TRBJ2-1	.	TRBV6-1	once	TGTGCCAGCAGTTTAGCAGGGTCGGGTAATGAGCAGTTCTTC	CASSLAGSGNEQFF
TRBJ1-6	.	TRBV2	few	TGTGCCAGCCAGGTGACCTATAATTCACCCCTCCACTTT	CASQVTYNSPLHF
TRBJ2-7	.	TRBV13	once	TGTGCCAGCAGCTTTTCGACTAGCGTCAGGGGGGAGCAGTACTTC	CASSFSTSVRGEQYF
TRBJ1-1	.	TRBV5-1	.	TGCGCCAGCAGCTTGGGAGACAGACTTATGAACACTGAAGCTTTCTTT	CASSLGDRLMNTEAFF
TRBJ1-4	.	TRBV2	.	TGTGCCAGCCGCCGACAGGCCGCTAATGAAAAACTGTTTTTT	CASRRQAANEKLFF
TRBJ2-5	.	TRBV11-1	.	TGTGCCAGCAGTAAACAGTTACAAGAGACCCAGTACTTC	CASSKQLQETQYF
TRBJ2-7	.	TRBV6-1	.	TGTGCCAGCAACGAATGGAGCTACGAGCAGTACTTC	CASNEWSYEQYF
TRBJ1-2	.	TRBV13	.	TGTGCCAGCAGCTTGGGGCCAGGAGCTAACTATGGCTACACCTTC	CASSLGPGANYGYTF
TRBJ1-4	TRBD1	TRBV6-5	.	TGTGCCAGCAAACCGGGACAGGCTAATGAAAAACTGTTTTTT	CASKPGQANEKLFF
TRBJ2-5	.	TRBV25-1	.	TGTGCCAGCAGTGGGGTTAGCCGGGAGACCCAGTACTTC	CASSGVSRETQYF
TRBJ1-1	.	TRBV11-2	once	TGTGCCAGCGGTCGGGGAAACAGGAACACTGAAGCTTTCTTT	CASGRGNRNTEAFF
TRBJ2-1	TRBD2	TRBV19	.	TGTGCCAGTAGTATACGAGCGGGAGGTCACAATGAGCAGTTCTTC	CASSIRAGGHNEQFF
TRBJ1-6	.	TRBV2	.	TGTGCCAGGGTCACAGGGAATAATTCACCCCTCCACTTT	CARVTGNNSPLHF
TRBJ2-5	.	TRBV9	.	TGTGCCAGCAGCGGAATGACCCTGGGGCAAGAGACCCAGTACTTC	CASSGMTLGQETQYF
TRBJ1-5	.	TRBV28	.	TGTGCCAGCAGTTTAGGGGGAAGGGGCAATAGCAATCAGCCCCAGCATTTT	CASSLGGRGNSNQPQHF
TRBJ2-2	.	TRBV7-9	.	TGTGCCAGCAGCTTAGTGGGCGGATCGAACACCGGGGAGCTGTTTTTT	CASSLVGGSNTGELFF
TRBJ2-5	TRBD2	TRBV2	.	TGTGCCAGCAGTCCAATACGACTAGCGACTAACCAAGAGACCCAGTACTTC	CASSPIRLATNQETQYF
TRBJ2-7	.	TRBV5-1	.	TGCGCCAGCAGCATTACAGGGTCCGAGCAGTACTTC	CASSITGSEQYF
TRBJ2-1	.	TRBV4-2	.	TGTGCCAGCAGCCAACGTCAGGGTCGCTCCTACAATGAGCAGTTCTTC	CASSQRQGRSYNEQFF
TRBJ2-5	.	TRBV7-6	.	TGTGCCAGCAGCATCCTGCTGGGAGAGACCCAGTACTTC	CASSILLGETQYF
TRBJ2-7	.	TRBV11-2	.	TGTGCCAGCAGCCCTGACTACGAGCAGTACTTC	CASSPDYEQYF
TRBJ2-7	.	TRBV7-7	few	TGTGCTAGCAGCTTAGCTCAGGGTCCTACCTACGAGCAGTACTTC	CASSLAQGPTYEQYF
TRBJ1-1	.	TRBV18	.	TGTGCCAGCTCCGGTCAGGGCCCGGTAGGGAACACTGAAGCTTTCTTT	CASSGQGPVGNTEAFF
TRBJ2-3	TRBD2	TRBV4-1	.	TGCGCCAGCAGCCAAGATGCGGCTAGCGGGAGGCTCTTTTTCGGGAATACGCAGTATTTT	CASSQDAASGRLFFGNTQYF
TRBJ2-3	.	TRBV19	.	TGTGCCAGTAGTCCCCTGGGGACCACGGCCATTAGAGCAGATACGCAGTATTTT	CASSPLGTTAIRADTQYF
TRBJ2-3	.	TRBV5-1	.	TGCGCCAGCAGCTTGGAGGGGGTTGATACGCAGTATTTT	CASSLEGVDTQYF
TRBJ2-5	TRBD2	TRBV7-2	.	TGTGCCAGCAGCTTGCATAGCGGGGGGCAAGAGACCCAGTACTTC	CASSLHSGGQETQYF
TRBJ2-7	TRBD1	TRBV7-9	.	TGTGCCAGCAGAAAGGGACAGGGAAGCGAGCAGTACTTC	CASRKGQGSEQYF
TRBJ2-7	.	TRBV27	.	TGTGCCAGCAGTTTTAGGGGACCCACCTACGAGCAGTACTTC	CASSFRGPTYEQYF
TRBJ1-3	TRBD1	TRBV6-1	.	TGTGCCAGCAGTCAGGGGGGCAGGTCTGGAAACACCATATATTTT	CASSQGGRSGNTIYF
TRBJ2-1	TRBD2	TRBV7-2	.	TGTGCCAGCAGCTCAGGACCTAGCGGAGACTACAATGAGCAGTTCTTC	CASSSGPSGDYNEQFF
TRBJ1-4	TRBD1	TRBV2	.	TGTGCCAGCAGTCCACAGGGGTATGAAAAACTGTTTTTT	CASSPQGYEKLFF
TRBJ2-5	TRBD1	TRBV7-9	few	TGTGCCAGCAGCCTAACAGGGGTCGAGACCCAGTACTTC	CASSLTGVETQYF
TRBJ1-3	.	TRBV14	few	TGTGCCAGCAGCCAAACGGTTCTTCCCATATATTTT	CASSQTVLPIYF
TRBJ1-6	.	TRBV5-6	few	TGTGCCAGCAGAATCGGAACGAGGAATTCACCCCTCCACTTT	CASRIGTRNSPLHF
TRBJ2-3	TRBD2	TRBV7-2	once	TGTGCCAGCAGCCCCCTCAGCGGGGGGCCCCAGTATTTT	CASSPLSGGPQYF
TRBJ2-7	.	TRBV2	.	TGTGCCAGCAGCGAGCTATCGACAGCCTCCATCTACGAGCAGTACTTC	CASSELSTASIYEQYF
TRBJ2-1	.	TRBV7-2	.	TGTGCCAGCAGCCGCCAGCGAGGCTCCTACAATGAGCAGTTCTTC	CASSRQRGSYNEQFF
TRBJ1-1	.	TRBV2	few	TGTGCCAGTCTCCGCTCGGGGGCCAACACTGAAGCTTTCTTT	CASLRSGANTEAFF